A single sample gave rise to the 3 T cell receptor beta chains below, sequenced in a study of blood T cell repertoires in COVID-19. Repertoires were generated with immunoSEQ multiplex PCR, while TCRdb's copy carries only in-frame clones and drops some. The sample includes more than 150,000 clones, roughly four fifths of them seen just once. The sample comprised peripheral blood. Receptors were obtained from a woman older than 75 with COVID-19, enrolled during active disease.

To note about this clone: An end of the junction does not agree with germline; a read error may underlie this. V and J are TRBV29-1 and TRBJ2-7; 10 bases line up with TRBD2. The CDR3 is made up of 12 amino acids. Germline V gene sequence: CDR1 SQVTM, CDR2 ANQGSEA. The CDR3 coding sequence is TGCAGCGTCGAAGGACTAGCGGCAGAGCAGTACTTC. The encoded protein is CSVEGLAAEQYF.

The CDR3 nucleotides read TGTGCCAGCAGTTTACCGACAGAGAACACTGAAGCTTTCTTT. Its translation: CASSLPTENTEAFF. The chain recombines TRBV28 with TRBJ1-1; tentatively, D is TRBD1 (5 bases). The CDR3 consists of 14 residues. The germline V gene encodes CDR1 MDHEN and CDR2 SYDVKM. The V end lost 2 bases, the J end lost 1 base, and 8 bases lay between the germline ends.

This clone was observed a few times. V is TRBV19 and J is TRBJ2-7; TRBD1 is a possible D gene (5 bases). CDR1 and CDR2 from the germline V gene are LNHDA and SQIVND (reference sequence). V shed 3 bases and J shed 2 bases, with 17 bases lying between them. The CDR3 is 16 amino acids. CDR3: CASSMVTGIPTYEQYF. The CDR3 DNA follows: TGTGCCAGTAGTATGGTCACAGGAATTCCAACCTACGAGCAGTACTTC.